The 10 T cell receptor beta chains presented below share a single source sample, sequenced in a study of CD4+ T cells in melanoma. Sequenced by immunoSEQ multiplex PCR; TCRdb stores in-frame clones only, minus some. This table has about 50,000 clones, roughly nine tenths appearing once. Sequenced material: peripheral blood. Every receptor here comes from a human donor with melanoma.

This clone has just one count. This sequence joins TRBV28 and TRBJ1-2; 9 nucleotides line up with TRBD1. CDR3 length equals 18 residues. V was pared by 4 bases and J by 3 bases, with 15 bases of the junction left unmatched. From germline, CDR1 is MDHEN and CDR2 SYDVKM. The CDR3 loop reads CASSSGQGQGLGDYGYTF. DNA of the CDR3: TGTGCCAGCAGTTCCGGCCAAGGACAGGGGCTTGGGGACTATGGCTACACCTTC.

This clone was observed a handful of times. V and J are TRBV27 and TRBJ2-2; D is perhaps TRBD1 (6 bases). The CDR3 runs 15 residues. Germline V gene sequence: CDR1 MNHEY, CDR2 SMNVEV (reference sequence). The V gene lost 5 bases and the J gene lost 0 bases, with 10 bases spanning the gap. DNA for the CDR3: TGTGCCAGCAGTCCCGGGACAACGAACACCGGGGAGCTGTTTTTT. Translated, it gives CASSPGTTNTGELFF.

The chain recombines TRBV4-2 with TRBJ1-1; D is unclear. This CDR3 contains 14 residues. Germline V gene data show CDR1 as LGHNA and CDR2 as YNFKEQ. V was clipped by 1 base and J by 11 bases, with 17 bases between them. CDR3 DNA sequence: TGTGCCAGCAGCCAAGTTTCTGGGATTAAGAGGGCTTTCTTT. Translating it yields CASSQVSGIKRAFF.

This sequence joins TRBV7-2 and TRBJ2-2; 7 bases match TRBD2. With 5 bases clipped from V and 4 bases from J, the junction kept 7 bases outside the gene matches. This CDR3 is 15 amino acids long. CDR1 SGHTA and CDR2 FQGNSA come from the germline V gene. The CDR3, as DNA: TGTGCCAGCAGCCTCGTAACGGGGGGCACCGGGGAGCTGTTTTTT. Translating gives CASSLVTGGTGELFF.

This clone is a singleton in its sample. This chain links TRBV11-3 with TRBJ2-1, with D unresolved. CDR1 and CDR2 from the germline V gene are SGHNT and YENEEA. V lost 1 base to trimming and J lost 0 bases, with 7 bases between them. The CDR3 runs to 15 residues. The CDR3, as DNA: TGTGCCAGCAGCTTAGGAAGGGACTCCTACAATGAGCAGTTCTTC. It codes for CASSLGRDSYNEQFF.

The chain carries TRBV6-5 and TRBJ2-5; the D gene could be TRBD1 or TRBD2 (6 bases each). CDR3 length: 13 amino acids. CDR1 and CDR2 from the germline V gene are MNHEY and SVGAGI. Trimming shortened V by 6 bases and J by 11 bases, and 19 bases separated the two germline ends. The CDR3 nucleotides read TGTGCCAGCAGCTCCGGGGGCGGCGGAAGGCAGTACTTC. This gives the protein CASSSGGGGRQYF.

The chain links TRBV19 to TRBJ2-5, with no clear D. Germline CDR1 and CDR2: LNHDA and SQIVND (reference sequence). V shed 4 bases and J shed 3 bases, with 15 bases lying between them. The CDR3 contains 15 residues. The CDR3 region has the DNA TGTGCCAGTAGTAAAGATTGGACCGGAGAAGAGACCCAGTACTTC. Translating gives CASSKDWTGEETQYF.

The chain uses TRBV18 and TRBJ2-3; D is undetermined. Germline V gives CDR1 KGHSH, CDR2 LQKENI. This CDR3 has 13 amino acids. Trimming took off 3 bases at V and 5 bases at J, with 9 bases between the two ends. This chain's CDR3 is CASSPNRLDTQYF. CDR3 nucleotide sequence: TGTGCCAGCTCACCGAATAGGCTAGATACGCAGTATTTT.

The chain uses TRBV28 and TRBJ1-5; maybe TRBD1 (6 bases). CDR3 length: 14 amino acids. CDR1 is MDHEN and CDR2 is SYDVKM in the germline V gene. The germline V and J ends were trimmed by 4 bases and 5 bases, with 12 bases remaining between them. DNA for the CDR3: TGTGCCAGCAGTTCCGCGGAGGGGGATCAGCCCCAGCATTTT. It encodes CASSSAEGDQPQHF.

The chain is built from TRBV27 and TRBJ2-2; 10 bases line up with TRBD1. Losses at the gene ends were 2 bases for V and 3 bases for J; bases not matched to a gene: 6. This CDR3 has 17 amino acids. The germline CDR1 and CDR2 sequences are MNHEY and SMNVEV (reference sequence). Here the CDR3 DNA reads TGTGCCAGCAGTTTAGACAGGGGGCGCGTAGACACCGGGGAGCTGTTTTTT. Translated: CASSLDRGRVDTGELFF.